Reported below is one T cell receptor beta chain. Its antigen is unidentified. This entry comes from a study of CD8+CD57+ T cells in acquired aplastic anemia. Study overall: Each DNA sample taken from sorted CD4+ and CD8+ cells came to 3 to 3.5 ug on average. Study conclusions and caveats: Some 31 CD8+ CDR3 sequences were shared between patients and controls.

Template material for TCR beta VDJ and CDR3 profiling consisted of genomic DNA. TCRdb passed the reads through MiXCR, listing each CDR3 protein once. The repertoire consists of 260,000 or so distinct CDR3 sequences, with 45% to 50% occurring once and the leading ten covering 7.8%. Germline V gene lookup returns CDR1 SGHRS and CDR2 YFSETQ. Trimming left V 0 bases short and J 2 bases short, with 9 bases between. The CDR3 consists of 14 residues. An expansion of CD8+CD57+ cells by flow cytometry had been shown in patients chosen for sequencing. The sequencing input was sorted CD4+, CD8+, or CD8+CD57+ T cells (not recorded which) from PBMCs. The rearrangement links TRBV5-1 to TRBJ2-7; no clear D gene. The receptor was isolated from a human donor with aplastic anemia. CDR3 bases: TGCGCCAGCAGCTTGGTCAGTAACCCCTACGAGCAGTACTTC. Translated, it gives CASSLVSNPYEQYF.